Below, 22 T cell receptor beta chains from the same sample are listed, as sequenced in a study of graft-versus-host responses after intestinal transplantation. Which antigens these TCRs recognize remains unknown. This table comes from immunoSEQ multiplex PCR, and its TCRdb copy is limited to in-frame clones, with some not included. Among roughly 64,000 clones listed, over 90% were seen once. Sequenced material: unstimulated CD8+ T cells sorted from spleen or lymph node cells, taken before transplant. Receptor source: a human donor who was the organ donor for an intestinal transplant.

This chain connects TRBV4-3 to TRBJ2-5, with TRBD1 as a possible D gene (5 bases). V lost 1 base to trimming and J lost 11 bases, with 17 bases between them. The germline V gene has CDR1 LGHNA and CDR2 YSLEER. The CDR3 is made up of 14 amino acids. CDR3 protein: CASSQARGRRLQYF. In nucleotides, the CDR3 is TGCGCCAGCAGCCAAGCTAGGGGCCGGCGTTTGCAGTACTTC.

CDR3 protein: CASRHNSGIFYEQYF. In nucleotides, the CDR3 is TGTGCCAGCAGGCACAATAGCGGAATTTTTTACGAGCAGTACTTC. V gene TRBV27 combines with J gene TRBJ2-7; tentatively, D is TRBD2 (6 bases). Trimming took 6 bases from V and 4 from J, leaving 19 bases between them. This CDR3 has 15 amino acids. Germline assignment: CDR1 MNHEY and CDR2 SMNVEV (reference sequence).

This chain joins TRBV29-1 and TRBJ1-2; 9 bases fit TRBD1. Germline CDR1 reads SQVTM; CDR2 reads ANQGSEA. There are 14 residues in the CDR3. V shed 6 bases, J shed 6 bases, and the junction held 11 bases outside the gene matches. CDR3 region: CSVLGTGLVHGYTF. CDR3 DNA: TGCAGCGTCCTAGGGACAGGGTTGGTGCATGGCTACACCTTC.

J is TRBJ2-3 and V is TRBV30; weak D call: TRBD2 (5 bases). The germline V and J ends were trimmed by 0 bases and 5 bases, with 6 bases remaining between them. Germline V CDR1 and CDR2: GTSNPN, SVGIG (reference sequence). The CDR3 is 12 residues long. CDR3 nucleotide sequence: TGTGCCTGGAGTGTAGGAGGAGATACGCAGTATTTT. It is translated as CAWSVGGDTQYF.

This chain uses TRBV9 with TRBJ2-3; 7 bases match TRBD1. CDR3 length: 16 amino acids. Per germline, CDR1 SGDLS and CDR2 YYNGEE. The J segment lost 1 base and the V segment lost 0 bases, leaving 5 bases of the junction unmatched. The CDR3 spells CASSVEGDSGTDTQYF. In DNA form, the CDR3 reads TGTGCCAGCAGCGTAGAGGGGGACAGCGGCACAGATACGCAGTATTTT.

The V and J genes are TRBV7-2 and TRBJ1-2; TRBD1 is a possible D gene (6 bases). V was pared by 3 bases and J by 0 bases, with 8 bases between. CDR1 is SGHTA and CDR2 is FQGNSA in the germline V gene. The CDR3 has 14 residues. The CDR3 here is CASSFRGSNYGYTF. CDR3 nucleotides: TGTGCCAGCAGCTTTAGGGGGTCTAACTATGGCTACACCTTC.

The chain combines TRBV7-9 with TRBJ2-2; 7 bases align to TRBD1. After removal of 5 bases from V and 3 bases from J, the junction contained 15 bases not matched to a gene. This CDR3 is 18 amino acids long. The germline gives CDR1 SEHNR, CDR2 FQNEAQ (reference sequence). The CDR3 sequence is CASSPGLGRGPYTGELFF. The CDR3 DNA sequence: TGTGCCAGCAGCCCAGGCTTGGGTAGGGGGCCCTACACCGGGGAGCTGTTTTTT.

This rearrangement joins TRBV19 to TRBJ2-7, with D perhaps matching TRBD1 (6 bases). The CDR3 is 11 amino acids. Trimming left V 8 bases short and J 2 bases short, with 7 bases between. The germline CDR1 and CDR2 sequences are LNHDA and SQIVND (reference sequence). The CDR3 here is CASGQTYEQYF. CDR3 DNA sequence: TGTGCCAGTGGACAGACCTACGAGCAGTACTTC. Looking up the rest from reference TRBV19 and TRBJ2-7 gives the full variable domain: DGGITQSPKYLFRKEGQNVTLSCEQNLNHDAMYWYRQDPGQGLRLIYYSQIVNDFQKGDIAEGYSVSREKKESFPLTVTSAQKNPTAFYLCASGQTYEQYFGPGTRLTVT.

The chain joins TRBV5-6 to TRBJ1-1; no clear D gene. V dropped 3 bases and J dropped 3 bases, with 3 bases sitting between them. CDR3 size: 11 residues. CDR1 is SGHDT, CDR2 YYEEEE, per germline. The CDR3 spells CASSSYTEAFF. CDR3 nucleotide sequence: TGTGCCAGCAGCTCCTACACTGAAGCTTTCTTT.

The J gene is TRBJ1-2, the V gene TRBV5-6, with TRBD1 as a possible D gene (6 bases). Germline CDR1 reads SGHDT; CDR2 reads YYEEEE. Trimming pared 7 bases from V and 3 bases from J, leaving 7 bases between. CDR3 size: 11 residues. The CDR3 DNA sequence: TGTGCCAGCGGACAGTACTATGGCTACACCTTC. It yields the protein CASGQYYGYTF.

The chain's CDR3 is CASMTGTNTEAFF. The CDR3 DNA reads as TGTGCCAGCATGACAGGTACGAACACTGAAGCTTTCTTT. This chain uses TRBV27 with TRBJ1-1; D is perhaps TRBD1 (6 bases). In germline, CDR1 is MNHEY, CDR2 SMNVEV (reference sequence). Trimming left V 7 bases short and J 1 base short, with 10 bases between. There are 13 residues in the CDR3.

J is TRBJ2-1 and V is TRBV28; the D gene is possibly TRBD2 (5 bases). V lost 5 bases to trimming and J lost 8 bases, with 10 bases between them. The germline V gene has CDR1 MDHEN and CDR2 SYDVKM. CDR3 length: 12 amino acids. The CDR3 DNA reads TGTGCCAGCAGTACCTGGACTTATGAGCAGTTCTTC. Its protein product is CASSTWTYEQFF.

This rearrangement joins TRBV20-1 to TRBJ2-7; D is perhaps TRBD2 (6 bases). Germline V gene lookup returns CDR1 DFQATT and CDR2 SNEGSKA (reference sequence). Between the trimmed V and J ends, which lost 6 bases and 12 bases, there was a span of 18 bases. CDR3 length equals 11 residues. In DNA, the CDR3 is TGCAGTGCAACCAACGTCAAGGAGGGGTACTTC. This encodes CSATNVKEGYF.

The chain carries TRBV6-5 and TRBJ2-5; D is possibly TRBD2 (5 bases). Between the trimmed V and J ends, which lost 0 bases and 4 bases, there was a span of 15 bases. Germline V gives CDR1 MNHEY, CDR2 SVGAGI. The CDR3 consists of 16 residues. This CDR3 reads CASSYSIGGRIETQYF. CDR3 bases: TGTGCCAGCAGTTACTCAATTGGAGGCAGGATAGAGACCCAGTACTTC.

V is TRBV4-2 and J is TRBJ1-1; D might be TRBD1 (6 bases). The CDR3 sequence is 18 residues long. Between the trimmed V and J ends, which lost 4 bases and 2 bases, there was a span of 23 bases. Per the germline V gene, CDR1 is LGHNA and CDR2 is YNFKEQ. CDR3 amino acids: CASSLIGYGTSVNTEAFF. In nucleotides, the CDR3 is TGTGCCAGCAGCCTAATTGGTTACGGGACATCAGTCAACACTGAAGCTTTCTTT.

The rearrangement joins TRBV20-1 to TRBJ2-5; D remains unclear. There are 10 residues in the CDR3. Per germline, CDR1 DFQATT and CDR2 SNEGSKA (reference sequence). Between the trimmed V and J ends, which lost 6 bases and 2 bases, there was a span of 4 bases. The CDR3 DNA reads TGCAGTGCGTTACAAGAGACCCAGTACTTC. This encodes CSALQETQYF.

The chain employs TRBV28 and TRBJ2-2; a weak D match, TRBD2 (5 bases). V shed 4 bases and J shed 0 bases, with 6 bases lying between them. The V gene's germline CDR1 is MDHEN and CDR2 SYDVKM. The CDR3 spans 14 residues. CDR3 in DNA: TGTGCCAGCAGTTCCGGGACGAACACCGGGGAGCTGTTTTTT. Its translation is CASSSGTNTGELFF.

V and J are TRBV4-3 and TRBJ1-1; no clear D gene. V dropped 1 base and J dropped 1 base, with 7 bases sitting between them. Germline CDR1 reads LGHNA; CDR2 reads YSLEER. CDR3 size: 14 residues. The CDR3 bases are TGCGCCAGCAGCCAAGTACGGGGGAACACTGAAGCTTTCTTT. Translated: CASSQVRGNTEAFF.

The J gene is TRBJ1-2, the V gene TRBV29-1, with TRBD1 identical over 7 bases. The CDR3 consists of 12 residues. Losses at the gene ends were 7 bases for V and 2 bases for J; bases not matched to a gene: 4. Germline CDR1 reads SQVTM; CDR2 reads ANQGSEA. CDR3 bases: TGCAGCGCCGACAGGGAGAACTATGGCTACACCTTC. Its translation: CSADRENYGYTF. The complete variable domain, with remaining parts taken from reference TRBV29-1 and TRBJ1-2, reads SAVISQKPSRDICQRGTSLTIQCQVDSQVTMMFWYRQQPGQSLTLIATANQGSEATYESGFVIDKFPISRPNLTFSTLTVSNMSPEDSSIYLCSADRENYGYTFGSGTRLTVV.

This chain links TRBV7-9 with TRBJ2-3; TRBD2 aligns across 10 bases. There are 15 residues in the CDR3. The germline gives CDR1 SEHNR, CDR2 FQNEAQ (reference sequence). J gave up 1 base and V 8 bases, and 6 bases lay outside the gene matches. The CDR3, as DNA: TGTGCCAGCTACCTTGGGACTAGCGGCACAGATACGCAGTATTTT. It translates to CASYLGTSGTDTQYF.

This clone is classed as medium-sized (0.01 to 0.1%). Here the CDR3 DNA reads TGTGCCAGCAGTTTCTACCCCGAAGAGTATGGCTACACCTTC. Protein product: CASSFYPEEYGYTF. The chain has TRBV28 and TRBJ1-2; no clear D. Germline V gene lookup returns CDR1 MDHEN and CDR2 SYDVKM. The CDR3 spans 14 residues. V shed 3 bases and J shed 5 bases, with 13 bases lying between them.

The chain is built from TRBV5-4 and TRBJ2-1; 10 bases match TRBD2. This CDR3 comprises 15 residues. Trimming cost V 4 bases and J 4 bases; bases outside gene matches: 5. Germline V lookup: CDR1 SGHNT, CDR2 YYREEE (reference sequence). For the CDR3, the DNA is TGTGCCAGCAGCGTTCTAGCGGGAGAGTACAATGAGCAGTTCTTC. This encodes CASSVLAGEYNEQFF.